This T cell receptor (beta chain) appears in the sequencing data of a study of regulatory T cells in long-lasting Graves disease. Study-level points and caveats: Among samples with persistent disease, TRBV28, TRBJ1-2 and TRBJ2-5 were favored.

CDR3 regions were amplified by Arm-PCR using iRepertoire HTBI primers to build TCR beta libraries. In TCRdb, the multiplex PCR reads were re-called with MiXCR into one record per CDR3 protein. The sample holds a few hundred thousand distinct CDR3 sequences, about 22% seen once. Concerning this clonotype: No antigen is known for it.

The germline gives CDR1 SGHDT, CDR2 YYEEEE. The germline V and J ends were trimmed by 2 bases and 2 bases, with 7 bases remaining between them. The CDR3 spans 13 residues. Time point in this sample: persistent/refractory GD, antithyroid drugs over 5 years with positive TRAb. Scientists built the TCR library using RNA that was extracted from PBMCs. The sequenced sample was peripheral blood mononuclear cells (PBMCs), obtained when the disease was refractory, from a patient treated with antithyroid drugs. This receptor was identified in a female donor with Graves disease. The gene calls are TRBV5-6 and TRBJ1-2, with D unresolved. The CDR3 reads CASSFQKNYGYTF. CDR3 in DNA: TGTGCCAGCAGCTTTCAGAAAAACTATGGCTACACCTTC. The variable domain in full, completed from reference TRBV5-6 and TRBJ1-2, reads DAGVTQSPTHLIKTRGQQVTLRCSPKSGHDTVSWYQQALGQGPQFIFQYYEEEERQRGNFPDRFSGHQFPNYSSELNVNALLLGDSALYLCASSFQKNYGYTFGSGTRLTVV.